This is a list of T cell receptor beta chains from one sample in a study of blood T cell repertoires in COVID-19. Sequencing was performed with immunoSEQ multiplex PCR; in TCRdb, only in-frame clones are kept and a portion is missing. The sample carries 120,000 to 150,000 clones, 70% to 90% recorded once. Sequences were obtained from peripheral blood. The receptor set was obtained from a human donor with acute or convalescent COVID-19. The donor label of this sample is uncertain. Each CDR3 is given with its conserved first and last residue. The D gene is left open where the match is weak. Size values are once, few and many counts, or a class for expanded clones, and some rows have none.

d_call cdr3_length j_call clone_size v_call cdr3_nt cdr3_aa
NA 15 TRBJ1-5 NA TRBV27 TGTGCCAGCAGTTTTTTGGGGGCCCGCAATCAGCCCCAGCATTTT CASSFLGARNQPQHF
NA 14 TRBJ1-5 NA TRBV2 TGTGCCAGCGCCCGACAGGCGGTGAATCAGCCCCAGCATTTT CASARQAVNQPQHF
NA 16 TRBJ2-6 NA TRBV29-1 TGCAGCGTCGCACAGGGAAGTTTTTCTGGGGCCAACGTCCTGACTTTC CSVAQGSFSGANVLTF
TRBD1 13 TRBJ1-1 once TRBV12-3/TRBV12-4 TGTGCCAGCAGTCAACCGGGACAGGGGGGCGCTTTCTTT CASSQPGQGGAFF
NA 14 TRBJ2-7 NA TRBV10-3 TGTGCCATCAGTGAGTCGTCAGGGGGGTCCGAGCAGTACTTC CAISESSGGSEQYF
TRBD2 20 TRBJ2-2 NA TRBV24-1 TGTGCCACCAGTGATTTCCCCGGGGAGAGCGGGAAAGGGTGGACCGGGGAGCTGTTTTTT CATSDFPGESGKGWTGELFF
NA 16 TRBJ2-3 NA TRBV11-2 TGTGCCAGCAGCATCGTCGGCGGAAAGACCACAGATACGCAGTATTTT CASSIVGGKTTDTQYF
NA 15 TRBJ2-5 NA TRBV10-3 TGTGCCATCAGTGTGGGTTTGGCACGGGAAGAGACCCAGTACTTC CAISVGLAREETQYF
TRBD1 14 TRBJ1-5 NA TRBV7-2 TGTGCCAGCAGCCCCGGGACAGGGGGTCCGCCCCAGCATTTT CASSPGTGGPPQHF
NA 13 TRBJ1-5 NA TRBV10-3 TGTGCCATCAGTGACAGGGGCAATCAGCCCCAGCATTTT CAISDRGNQPQHF
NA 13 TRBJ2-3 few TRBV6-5 TGTGCCAGCAGTTACTCGCGGGCAGATACGCAGTATTTT CASSYSRADTQYF
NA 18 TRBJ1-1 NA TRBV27 TGTGCCAGCGGAGCCTCGACCAGGTATACAATGGGGCCCCCTGAAGCTTTCTTT CASGASTRYTMGPPEAFF
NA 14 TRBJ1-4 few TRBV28 TGTGCCAGCAGGAACCAGGGAAGGAATGAAAAACTGTTTTTT CASRNQGRNEKLFF
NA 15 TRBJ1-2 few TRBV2 TGTGCCAGCAGCGTTGGACAGCGACAAACTTATGGCTACACCTTC CASSVGQRQTYGYTF
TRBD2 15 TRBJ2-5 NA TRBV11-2 TGTGCCAGCAGCCGAGCGGCGGGAGCTATTCAGACCCAGTACTTC CASSRAAGAIQTQYF
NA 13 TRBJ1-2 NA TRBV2 TGTGCCAGCAGACGGGTGACTAACTATGGCTACACCTTC CASRRVTNYGYTF
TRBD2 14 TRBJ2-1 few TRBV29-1 TGCAGCGTTCCTAGCGGGAGTTCCTACAATGAGCAGTTCTTC CSVPSGSSYNEQFF
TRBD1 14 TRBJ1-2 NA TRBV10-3 TGTGCCATCAGTGAAGGACAGGGGAACTATGGCTACACCTTC CAISEGQGNYGYTF
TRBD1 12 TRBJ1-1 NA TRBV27 TGTGCCAGCAGTTTCCCCGGACAGGGGGCTTTCTTT CASSFPGQGAFF
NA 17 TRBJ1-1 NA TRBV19 TGTGCCAGTAGTATTAGGAGGACGACCAGCCAGAGGACTGAAGCTTTCTTT CASSIRRTTSQRTEAFF
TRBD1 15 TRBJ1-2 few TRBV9 TGTGCCAGCAGCGTCGGACAGGGTGCTAACTATGGCTACACCTTC CASSVGQGANYGYTF
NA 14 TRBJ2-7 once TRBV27 TGTGCCAGCAGTTTGGGGCGGTTGTCCTACGAGCAGTACTTC CASSLGRLSYEQYF
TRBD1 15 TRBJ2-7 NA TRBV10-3 TGTGCCATCTACGTGCTAAGGGGGCCCCCCTACGAGCAGTACTTC CAIYVLRGPPYEQYF
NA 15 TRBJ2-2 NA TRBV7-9 TGTGCCATCGGTCTGGGGGCCCCAATCACCGGGGAGCTGTTTTTT CAIGLGAPITGELFF
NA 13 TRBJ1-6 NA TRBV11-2 TGTGCCAGCAGCTTTAAGGGGAATTCACCCCTCCACTTT CASSFKGNSPLHF
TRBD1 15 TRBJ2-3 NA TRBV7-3 TGTGCCAGCAGCTCGACAGGGGTGGAGACAGATACGCAGTATTTT CASSSTGVETDTQYF
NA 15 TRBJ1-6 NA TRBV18 TGTGCCAGCTCACTAGGGGACGGAGGGAATTCACCCCTCCACTTT CASSLGDGGNSPLHF
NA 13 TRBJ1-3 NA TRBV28 TGTGCCAGCAACCGGGGCTCTGGAAACACCATATATTTT CASNRGSGNTIYF
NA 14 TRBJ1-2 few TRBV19 TGTGCCAGTAGACCCGGGGGGCAAGGCTATGGCTACACCTTC CASRPGGQGYGYTF
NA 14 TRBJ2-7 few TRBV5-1 TGCGCCAGCAGCTTGGCCCCAGGGGAATACGAGCAGTACTTC CASSLAPGEYEQYF
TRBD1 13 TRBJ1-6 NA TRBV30 TGTGCCTGGGCCGGGACAGGGAATTCACCCCTCCACTTT CAWAGTGNSPLHF
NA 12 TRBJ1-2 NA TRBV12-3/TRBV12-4 TGTGCCAGCAGGTCCGACAGCAACCCTGGGACCTTC CASRSDSNPGTF
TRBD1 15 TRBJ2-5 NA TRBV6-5 TGTGCCAGCCGAGCCCCTCCCGACAGGGCTGAGACCCAGTACTTC CASRAPPDRAETQYF
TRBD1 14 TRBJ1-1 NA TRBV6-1 TGTGCCAGCAGTGAATTTAACAGGGGCCCTGAAGCTTTCTTT CASSEFNRGPEAFF
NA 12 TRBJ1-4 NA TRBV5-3 TGTGCCAGAAGCCGCTTCCGGGAAAAACTGTTTTTT CARSRFREKLFF
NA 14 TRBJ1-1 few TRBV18 TGTGCCAGCTCACCCGAGACAGGGAACACTGAAGCTTTCTTT CASSPETGNTEAFF
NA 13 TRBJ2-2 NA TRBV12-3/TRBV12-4 TGTGCCAGCAGTGGAATGGCGGACGGGGAGCTGTTTTTT CASSGMADGELFF
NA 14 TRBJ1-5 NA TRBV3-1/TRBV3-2 TGTGCCAGCAGCCAAAGTACGGGTGGTCAGCCCCAGCATTTT CASSQSTGGQPQHF
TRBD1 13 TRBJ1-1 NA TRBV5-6 TGTGCCAGCAGCCTGACGACAGGGCTCGAAGCTTTCTTT CASSLTTGLEAFF
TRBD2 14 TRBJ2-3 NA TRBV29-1 TGCAGCGTTTTCGCGGGGGGGGGCACAGATACGCAGTATTTT CSVFAGGGTDTQYF
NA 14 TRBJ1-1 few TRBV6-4 TGTGCCAGCAAGCAGGGTCGCAGCGAGACTGAAGCTTTCTTT CASKQGRSETEAFF
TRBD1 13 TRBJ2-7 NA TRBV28 TGTGCCAGTACAGGGGGTAACTCCTACGAGCAGTACTTC CASTGGNSYEQYF
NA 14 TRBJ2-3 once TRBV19 TGTGCCAGTGAACCGACTAGAAGGTCCGATACGCAGTATTTT CASEPTRRSDTQYF
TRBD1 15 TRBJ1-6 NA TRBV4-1 TGCGCCAGCAGCCTTACTAGGGACAGTAATTCACCCCTCCACTTT CASSLTRDSNSPLHF
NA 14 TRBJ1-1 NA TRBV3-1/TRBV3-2 TGTGCCAGCAGCCAAAGAGGCAAGAACACTGAAGCTTTCTTT CASSQRGKNTEAFF
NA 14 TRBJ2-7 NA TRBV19 TGTGCCAGTAGCCCGGGACAAAGCTCCTACGAGCAGTACTTC CASSPGQSSYEQYF
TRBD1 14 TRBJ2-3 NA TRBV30 TGTGCCTGGGGGACAGGAGGCTACACAGATACGCAGTATTTT CAWGTGGYTDTQYF
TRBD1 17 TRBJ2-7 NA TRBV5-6 TGTGCCAGCAGCTTGGGAACAGACAGGGGACTCGGAGTCGAGCAGTACTTC CASSLGTDRGLGVEQYF